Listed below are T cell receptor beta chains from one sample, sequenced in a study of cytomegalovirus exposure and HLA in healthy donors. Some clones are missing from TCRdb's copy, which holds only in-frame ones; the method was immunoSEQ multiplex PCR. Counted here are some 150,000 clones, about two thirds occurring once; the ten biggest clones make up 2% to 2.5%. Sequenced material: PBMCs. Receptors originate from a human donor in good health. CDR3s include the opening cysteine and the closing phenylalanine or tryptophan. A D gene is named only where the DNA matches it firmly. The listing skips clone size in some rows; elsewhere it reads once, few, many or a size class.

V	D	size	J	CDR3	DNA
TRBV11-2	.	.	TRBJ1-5	CASSLVGRLNQPQHF	TGTGCCAGCAGCTTAGTGGGCAGGCTGAATCAGCCCCAGCATTTT
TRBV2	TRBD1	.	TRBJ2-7	CASSAGTGAYEQYF	TGTGCCAGCAGTGCCGGGACAGGGGCATACGAGCAGTACTTC
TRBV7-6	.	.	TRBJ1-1	CASMAGDTEAFF	TGTGCCAGCATGGCAGGCGACACTGAAGCTTTCTTT
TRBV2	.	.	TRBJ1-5	CASSEQVNQPQHF	TGTGCCAGCAGTGAACAGGTCAATCAGCCCCAGCATTTT
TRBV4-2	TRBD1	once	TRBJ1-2	CASSQGDSWNYGYTF	TGTGCCAGCAGCCAAGGGGACAGCTGGAACTATGGCTACACCTTC
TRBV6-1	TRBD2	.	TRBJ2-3	CASSRLTGGPDTQYF	TGTGCCAGCAGTAGACTGACGGGGGGGCCTGATACGCAGTATTTT
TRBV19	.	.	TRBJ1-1	CASRKDRANTEAFF	TGTGCCAGTAGAAAGGACAGAGCGAACACTGAAGCTTTCTTT
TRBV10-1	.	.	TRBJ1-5	CAIGRVMNNQPQHF	TGCGCCATCGGGAGGGTAATGAACAATCAGCCCCAGCATTTT
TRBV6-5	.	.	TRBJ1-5	CASSVQGHQPQHF	TGTGCCAGCAGTGTACAGGGTCATCAGCCCCAGCATTTT
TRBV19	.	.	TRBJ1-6	CASSATGIHNSPLHF	TGTGCCAGTAGTGCTACAGGGATCCATAATTCACCCCTCCACTTT
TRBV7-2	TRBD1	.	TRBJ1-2	CASSSQGALGYTF	TGTGCCAGCAGCTCTCAGGGGGCTTTGGGCTACACCTTC
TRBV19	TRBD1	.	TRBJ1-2	CASSIAGQAPGYTF	TGTGCCAGTAGTATAGCGGGACAGGCCCCCGGCTACACCTTC
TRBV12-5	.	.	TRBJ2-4	CASGLFRLGPENIQYF	TGTGCTAGTGGTTTGTTTCGGCTGGGGCCCGAAAACATTCAGTACTTC
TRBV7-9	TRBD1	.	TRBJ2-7	CASSPRGTGLYEQYF	TGTGCCAGCAGCCCGAGAGGGACAGGGCTATACGAGCAGTACTTC
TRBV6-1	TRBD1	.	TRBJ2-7	CASSEPSDREEGEQYF	TGTGCCAGCAGTGAACCCTCGGACAGGGAAGAGGGTGAGCAGTACTTC
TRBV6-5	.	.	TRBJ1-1	CASSYGGVNTEAFF	TGTGCCAGCAGTTACGGGGGGGTGAACACTGAAGCTTTCTTT
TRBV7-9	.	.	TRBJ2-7	CASSLAPGGEQYF	TGTGCCAGCAGCTTAGCGCCCGGGGGCGAGCAGTACTTC
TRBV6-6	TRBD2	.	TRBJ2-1	CASSYRASGNNEQFF	TGTGCCAGCAGTTACCGGGCTAGCGGGAACAATGAGCAGTTCTTC
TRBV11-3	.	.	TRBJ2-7	CASSLRGAYEQYF	TGTGCCAGCAGCCTCCGCGGGGCCTACGAGCAGTACTTC
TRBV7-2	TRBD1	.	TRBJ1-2	CASSTLAGQGARGYTF	TGTGCCAGCAGCACCCTCGCAGGACAGGGGGCGCGAGGCTACACCTTC
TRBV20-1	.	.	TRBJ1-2	CSARDLRGYTF	TGCAGTGCTAGAGACCTGAGAGGCTACACCTTC
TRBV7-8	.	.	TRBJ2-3	CASTLHTTDTQYF	TGTGCCAGCACCCTTCACACCACAGATACGCAGTATTTT
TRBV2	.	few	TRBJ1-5	CASSDVEVDQPQHF	TGTGCCAGCAGTGACGTGGAGGTGGATCAGCCCCAGCATTTT
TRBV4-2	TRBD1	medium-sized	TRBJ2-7	CASSQEWGQGHYEQYF	TGTGCCAGCAGCCAAGAGTGGGGACAGGGGCACTACGAGCAGTACTTC
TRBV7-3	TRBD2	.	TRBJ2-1	CASSSRRGGSYNEQFF	TGTGCCAGCAGCTCCCGGCGGGGGGGCTCCTACAATGAGCAGTTCTTC
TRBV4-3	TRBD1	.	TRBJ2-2	CASSQDSTGGGTGELFF	TGCGCCAGCAGCCAAGATTCTACAGGGGGCGGCACCGGGGAGCTGTTTTTT
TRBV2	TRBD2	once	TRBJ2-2	CATRAGASNTGELFF	TGTGCCACGAGAGCGGGGGCCTCCAACACCGGGGAGCTGTTTTTT
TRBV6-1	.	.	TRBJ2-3	CASRWDFTDTQYF	TGTGCCAGCAGATGGGACTTCACAGATACGCAGTATTTT
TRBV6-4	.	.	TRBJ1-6	CASSEGRGNSPLHF	TGTGCCAGCAGTGAGGGCAGGGGAAATTCACCCCTCCACTTT
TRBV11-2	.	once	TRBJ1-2	CASSFVGGGSPYGYTF	TGTGCCAGCAGCTTCGTTGGCGGTGGGTCCCCCTATGGCTACACCTTC
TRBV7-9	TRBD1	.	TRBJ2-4	CASSHDRVRYF	TGTGCCAGCAGCCACGACAGGGTGCGGTACTTC
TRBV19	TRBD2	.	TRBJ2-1	CASSRGGGSYNEQFF	TGTGCCAGTAGTAGGGGCGGGGGGTCCTACAATGAGCAGTTCTTC
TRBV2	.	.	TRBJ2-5	CASSWDKQETQYF	TGTGCCAGCTCGTGGGACAAACAAGAGACCCAGTACTTC
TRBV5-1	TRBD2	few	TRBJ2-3	CASSPSSGGADTDTQYF	TGCGCCAGCAGCCCCTCTAGCGGGGGGGCCGACACAGATACGCAGTATTTT
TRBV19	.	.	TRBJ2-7	CASSFSRGNSYEQYF	TGTGCCAGTAGTTTTTCTCGCGGAAACTCCTACGAGCAGTACTTC
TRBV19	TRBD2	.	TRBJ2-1	CASSTQVAGGREQFF	TGTGCCAGTAGTACCCAGGTGGCGGGGGGGCGTGAGCAGTTCTTC
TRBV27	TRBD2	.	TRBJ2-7	CASSLGTSGYEQYF	TGTGCCAGCAGTTTAGGTACTAGCGGCTACGAGCAGTACTTC
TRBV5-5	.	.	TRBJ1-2	CASSLSGGYYGYTF	TGTGCCAGCAGCTTGTCGGGGGGGTACTATGGCTACACCTTC
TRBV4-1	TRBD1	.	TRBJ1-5	CASRPTGVSNQPQHF	TGCGCCAGCAGACCCACAGGGGTCAGTAATCAGCCCCAGCATTTT
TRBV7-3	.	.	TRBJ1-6	CASSLRGGDNSPLHF	TGTGCCAGCAGCTTGAGGGGCGGGGATAATTCACCCCTCCACTTT
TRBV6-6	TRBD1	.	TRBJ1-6	CASRPGQGNYSPLHF	TGTGCCAGCAGACCGGGACAGGGTAACTACTCACCCCTCCACTTT
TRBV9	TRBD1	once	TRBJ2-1	CASNTGQDYNEQFF	TGTGCCAGCAACACGGGACAGGATTACAATGAGCAGTTCTTC
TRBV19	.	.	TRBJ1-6	CASNADKSSYNSPLHF	TGTGCCAGTAATGCGGATAAGAGCTCCTATAATTCACCCCTCCACTTT
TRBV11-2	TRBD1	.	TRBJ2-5	CASSLEPGGPQETQYF	TGTGCCAGCAGCTTAGAGCCAGGGGGCCCCCAAGAGACCCAGTACTTC
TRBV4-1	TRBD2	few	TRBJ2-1	CASSQDMARGGAYNEQFF	TGCGCCAGCAGCCAAGACATGGCTCGGGGGGGGGCATACAATGAGCAGTTCTTC
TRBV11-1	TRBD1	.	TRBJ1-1	CASSLGTTGSLNTEAFF	TGTGCCAGCAGCTTAGGAACGACAGGGTCTTTGAACACTGAAGCTTTCTTT
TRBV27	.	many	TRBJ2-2	CASRQVATGELFF	TGTGCCAGCAGACAGGTGGCGACCGGGGAGCTGTTTTTT
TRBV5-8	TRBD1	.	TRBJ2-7	CASSRGQGPYEQYF	TGTGCCAGCAGCCGAGGACAGGGACCCTACGAGCAGTACTTC
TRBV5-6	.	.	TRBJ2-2	CASSLGPGIGELFF	TGTGCCAGCAGCTTGGGACCAGGAATTGGGGAGCTGTTTTTT
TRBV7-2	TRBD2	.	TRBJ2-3	CASRVTSGGAQDTQYF	TGTGCCAGCAGAGTGACTAGCGGGGGGGCTCAAGATACGCAGTATTTT
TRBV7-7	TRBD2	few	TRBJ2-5	CASSLGLAGEQETQYF	TGTGCTAGCAGCTTAGGGCTAGCGGGGGAACAAGAGACCCAGTACTTC
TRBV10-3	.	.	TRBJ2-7	CAISEAGARQYF	TGTGCCATCAGTGAAGCAGGGGCTAGGCAGTACTTC
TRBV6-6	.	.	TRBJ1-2	CASSWLQGNYGYTF	TGTGCCAGCAGTTGGCTACAGGGCAACTATGGCTACACCTTC
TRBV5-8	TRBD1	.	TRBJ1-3	CASSLGQGAGNTIYF	TGTGCCAGCAGCCTAGGACAGGGGGCTGGAAACACCATATATTTT
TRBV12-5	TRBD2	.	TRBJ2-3	CASGLILATGITDTQYF	TGTGCTAGTGGTTTGATACTAGCGACTGGCATCACAGATACGCAGTATTTT
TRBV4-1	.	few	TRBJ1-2	CASSQDARASRGYTF	TGCGCCAGCAGCCAAGATGCCAGGGCGTCGAGAGGCTACACCTTC
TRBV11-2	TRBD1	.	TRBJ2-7	CASSADRGSYEQYF	TGTGCCAGCAGCGCGGACAGGGGCTCCTACGAGCAGTACTTC
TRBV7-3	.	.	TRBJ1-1	CASSLKLGRKNTEAFF	TGTGCCAGCAGCTTAAAGCTAGGTCGTAAGAACACTGAAGCTTTCTTT
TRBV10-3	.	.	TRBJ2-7	CAISEDRRGLYEQYF	TGTGCCATCAGTGAGGACCGTAGGGGCCTCTACGAGCAGTACTTC